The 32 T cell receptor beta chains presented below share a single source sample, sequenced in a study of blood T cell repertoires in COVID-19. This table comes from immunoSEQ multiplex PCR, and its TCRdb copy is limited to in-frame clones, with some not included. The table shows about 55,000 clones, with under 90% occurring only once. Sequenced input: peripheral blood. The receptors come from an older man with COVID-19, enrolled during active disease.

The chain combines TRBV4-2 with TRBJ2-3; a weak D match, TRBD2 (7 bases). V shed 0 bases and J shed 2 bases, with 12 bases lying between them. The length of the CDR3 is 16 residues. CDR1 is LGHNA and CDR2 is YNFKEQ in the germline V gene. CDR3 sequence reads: CASSQDRGAPTDTQYF. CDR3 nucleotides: TGTGCCAGCAGCCAAGATCGGGGGGCCCCCACAGATACGCAGTATTTT.

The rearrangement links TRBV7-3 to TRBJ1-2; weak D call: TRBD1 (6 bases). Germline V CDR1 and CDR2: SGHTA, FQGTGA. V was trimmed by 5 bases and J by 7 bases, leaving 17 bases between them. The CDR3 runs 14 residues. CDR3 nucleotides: TGTGCCAGCAGCCCTCTGGGGGGGGCGGCTGGCTACACCTTC. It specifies CASSPLGGAAGYTF.

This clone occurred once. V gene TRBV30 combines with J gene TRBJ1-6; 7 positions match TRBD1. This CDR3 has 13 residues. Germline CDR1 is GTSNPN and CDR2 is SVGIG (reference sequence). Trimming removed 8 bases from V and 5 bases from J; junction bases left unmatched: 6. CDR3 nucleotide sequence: TGTGCCGGATCGGGACAGCATAATTCACCCCTCCACTTT. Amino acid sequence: CAGSGQHNSPLHF.

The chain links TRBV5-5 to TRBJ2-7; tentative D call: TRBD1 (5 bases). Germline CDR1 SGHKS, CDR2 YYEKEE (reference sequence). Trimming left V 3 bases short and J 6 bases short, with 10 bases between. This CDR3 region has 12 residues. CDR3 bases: TGTGCCAGCAGCTCCGTTAGGGGCGAGCAGTACGTC. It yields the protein CASSSVRGEQYV.

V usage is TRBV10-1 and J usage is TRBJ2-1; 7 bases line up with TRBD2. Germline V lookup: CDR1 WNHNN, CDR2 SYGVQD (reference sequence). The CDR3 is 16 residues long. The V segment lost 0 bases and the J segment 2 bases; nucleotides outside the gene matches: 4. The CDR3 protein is CASSESQAGPYNEQFF. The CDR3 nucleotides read TGCGCCAGCAGTGAGTCGCAAGCGGGGCCCTACAATGAGCAGTTCTTC.

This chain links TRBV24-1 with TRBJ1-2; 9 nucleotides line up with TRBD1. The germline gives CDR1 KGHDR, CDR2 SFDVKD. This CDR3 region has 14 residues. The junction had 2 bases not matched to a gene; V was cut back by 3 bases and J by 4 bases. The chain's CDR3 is CATSDNRGLYGYTF. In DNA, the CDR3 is TGTGCCACCAGTGATAACAGGGGGCTCTATGGCTACACCTTC.

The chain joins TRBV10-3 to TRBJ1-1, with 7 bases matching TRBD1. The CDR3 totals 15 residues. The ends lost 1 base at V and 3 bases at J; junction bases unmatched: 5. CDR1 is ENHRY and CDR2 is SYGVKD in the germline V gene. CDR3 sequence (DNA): TGTGCCATCAGTGAGTTAGCCGGGACAGACACTGAAGCTTTCTTT. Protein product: CAISELAGTDTEAFF.

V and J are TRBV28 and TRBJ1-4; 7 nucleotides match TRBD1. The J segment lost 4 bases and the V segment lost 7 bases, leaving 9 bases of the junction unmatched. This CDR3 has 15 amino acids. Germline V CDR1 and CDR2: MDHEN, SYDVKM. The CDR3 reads CASTVGTEINEKLFF. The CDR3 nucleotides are TGTGCCAGCACTGTCGGGACAGAAATTAATGAAAAACTGTTTTTT.

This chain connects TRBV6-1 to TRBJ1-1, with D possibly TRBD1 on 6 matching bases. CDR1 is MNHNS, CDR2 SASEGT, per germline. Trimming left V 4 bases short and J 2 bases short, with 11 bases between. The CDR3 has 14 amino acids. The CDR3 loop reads CASSAAGTNTEAFF. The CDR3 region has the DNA TGTGCCAGCAGTGCAGCCGGGACAAACACTGAAGCTTTCTTT.

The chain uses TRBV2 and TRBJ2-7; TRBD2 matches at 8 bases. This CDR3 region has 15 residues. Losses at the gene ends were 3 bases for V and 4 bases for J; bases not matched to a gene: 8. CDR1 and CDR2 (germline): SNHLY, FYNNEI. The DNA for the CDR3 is TGTGCCAGCAGTGATTCACTACTAGCGGAGTACGAGCAGTACGTC. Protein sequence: CASSDSLLAEYEQYV.

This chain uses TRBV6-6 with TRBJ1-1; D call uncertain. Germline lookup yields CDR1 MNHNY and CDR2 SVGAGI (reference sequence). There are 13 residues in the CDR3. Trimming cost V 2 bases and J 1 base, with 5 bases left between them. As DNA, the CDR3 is TGTGCCAGCAGTTACGGGCCGAACACTGAAGCTTTCTTT. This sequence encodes CASSYGPNTEAFF.

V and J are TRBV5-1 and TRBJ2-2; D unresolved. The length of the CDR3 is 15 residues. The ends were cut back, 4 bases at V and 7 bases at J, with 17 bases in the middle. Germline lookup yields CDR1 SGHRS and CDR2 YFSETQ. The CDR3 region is CASSLLHPSVGELFF. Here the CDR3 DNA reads TGCGCCAGCAGCCTCCTCCATCCCAGCGTCGGGGAGCTGTTTTTT.

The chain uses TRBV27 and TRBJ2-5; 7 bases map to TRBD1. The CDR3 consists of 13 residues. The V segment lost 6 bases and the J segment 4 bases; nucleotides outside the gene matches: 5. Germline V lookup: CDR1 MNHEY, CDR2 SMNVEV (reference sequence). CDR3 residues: CASSTGQRETQYF. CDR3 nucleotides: TGTGCCAGCAGCACGGGACAGCGAGAGACCCAGTACTTC.

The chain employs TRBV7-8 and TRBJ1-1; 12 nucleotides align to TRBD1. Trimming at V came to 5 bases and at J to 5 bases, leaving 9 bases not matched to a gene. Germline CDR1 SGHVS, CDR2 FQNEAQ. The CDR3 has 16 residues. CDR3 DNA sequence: TGTGCCAGCAGCCTGGGACAGGGGGCGGGCTATACTGAAGCTTTCTTT. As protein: CASSLGQGAGYTEAFF.

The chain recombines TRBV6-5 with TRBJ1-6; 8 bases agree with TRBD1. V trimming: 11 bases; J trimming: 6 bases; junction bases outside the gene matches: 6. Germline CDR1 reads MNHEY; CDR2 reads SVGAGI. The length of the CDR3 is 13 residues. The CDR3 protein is CASKDRANSPLHF. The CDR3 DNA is TGTGCCTCCAAGGACAGGGCTAATTCACCCCTCCACTTT.

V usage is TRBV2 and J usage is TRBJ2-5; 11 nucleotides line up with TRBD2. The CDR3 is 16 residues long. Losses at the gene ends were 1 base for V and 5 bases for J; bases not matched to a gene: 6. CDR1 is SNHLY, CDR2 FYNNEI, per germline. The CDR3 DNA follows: TGTGCCAGCAGTGAAGATGTAGCGGGGGGGCTGGAGACCCAGTACTTC. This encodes CASSEDVAGGLETQYF.

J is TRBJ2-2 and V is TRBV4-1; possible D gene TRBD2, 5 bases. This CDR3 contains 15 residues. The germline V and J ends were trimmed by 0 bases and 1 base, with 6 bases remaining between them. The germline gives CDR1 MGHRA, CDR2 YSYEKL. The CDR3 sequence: CASSQERENTGELFF. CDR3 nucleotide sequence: TGCGCCAGCAGCCAAGAGAGGGAGAACACCGGGGAGCTGTTTTTT.

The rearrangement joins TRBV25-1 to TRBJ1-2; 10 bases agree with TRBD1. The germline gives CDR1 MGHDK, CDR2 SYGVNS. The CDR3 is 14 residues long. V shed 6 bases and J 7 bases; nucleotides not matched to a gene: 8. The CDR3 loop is CASSPAGDRGGYTF. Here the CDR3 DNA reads TGTGCCAGCAGCCCCGCCGGGGACAGGGGTGGCTACACCTTC.

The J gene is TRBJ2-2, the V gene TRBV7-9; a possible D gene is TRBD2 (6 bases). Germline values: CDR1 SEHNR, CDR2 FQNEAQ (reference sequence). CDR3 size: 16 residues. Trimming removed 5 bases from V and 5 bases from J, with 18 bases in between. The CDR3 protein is CASSNTSTWSTGELFF. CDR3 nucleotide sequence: TGTGCCAGCAGCAATACTAGCACCTGGAGTACCGGGGAGCTGTTTTTT.

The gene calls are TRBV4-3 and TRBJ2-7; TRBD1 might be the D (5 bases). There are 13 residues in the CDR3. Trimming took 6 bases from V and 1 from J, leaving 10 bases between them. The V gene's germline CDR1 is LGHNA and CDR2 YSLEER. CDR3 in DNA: TGCGCCAGCAGGCGGCAGGGATCCTACGAGCAGTACTTC. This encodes CASRRQGSYEQYF.

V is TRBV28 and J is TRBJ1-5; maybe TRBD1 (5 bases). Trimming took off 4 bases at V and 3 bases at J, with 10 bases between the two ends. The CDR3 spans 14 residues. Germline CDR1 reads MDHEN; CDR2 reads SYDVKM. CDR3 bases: TGTGCCAGCAGTTCCGGGGGAAACAATCAGCCCCAGCATTTT. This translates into CASSSGGNNQPQHF.

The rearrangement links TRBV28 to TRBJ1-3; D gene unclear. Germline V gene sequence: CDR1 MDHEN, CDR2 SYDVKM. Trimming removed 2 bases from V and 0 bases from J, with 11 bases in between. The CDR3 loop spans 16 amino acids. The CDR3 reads CASSLTRATSGNTIYF. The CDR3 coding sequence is TGTGCCAGCAGTTTAACGAGGGCCACCTCTGGAAACACCATATATTTT.

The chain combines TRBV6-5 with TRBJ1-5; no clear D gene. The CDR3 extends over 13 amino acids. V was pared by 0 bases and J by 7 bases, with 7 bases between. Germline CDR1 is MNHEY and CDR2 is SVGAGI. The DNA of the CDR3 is TGTGCCAGCAGTTACTCGAAGCAACAGCCCCAGCATTTT. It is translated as CASSYSKQQPQHF.

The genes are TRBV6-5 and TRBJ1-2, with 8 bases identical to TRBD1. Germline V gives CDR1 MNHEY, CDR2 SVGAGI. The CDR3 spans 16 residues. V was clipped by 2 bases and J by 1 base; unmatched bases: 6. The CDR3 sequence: CASSYPSGTGNYGYTF. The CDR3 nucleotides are TGTGCCAGCAGTTACCCGTCCGGGACAGGTAACTATGGCTACACCTTC.

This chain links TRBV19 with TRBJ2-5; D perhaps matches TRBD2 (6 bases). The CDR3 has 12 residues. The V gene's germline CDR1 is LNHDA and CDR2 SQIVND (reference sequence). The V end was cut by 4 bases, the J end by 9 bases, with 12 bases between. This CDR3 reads CASSTGGGAQYF. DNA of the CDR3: TGTGCCAGTAGTACAGGCGGAGGGGCCCAGTACTTC.

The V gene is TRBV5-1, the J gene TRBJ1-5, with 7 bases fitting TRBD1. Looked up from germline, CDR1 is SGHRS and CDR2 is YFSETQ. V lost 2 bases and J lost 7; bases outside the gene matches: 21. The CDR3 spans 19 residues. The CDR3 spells CASSFTGPGQPDGGQPQHF. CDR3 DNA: TGCGCCAGCAGCTTTACAGGGCCGGGACAGCCGGATGGAGGGCAGCCCCAGCATTTT.

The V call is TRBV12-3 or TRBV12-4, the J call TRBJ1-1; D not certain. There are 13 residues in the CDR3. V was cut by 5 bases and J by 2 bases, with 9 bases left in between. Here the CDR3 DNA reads TGTGCCAGCAGTACGAAGCGCAACACTGAAGCTTTCTTT. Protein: CASSTKRNTEAFF.

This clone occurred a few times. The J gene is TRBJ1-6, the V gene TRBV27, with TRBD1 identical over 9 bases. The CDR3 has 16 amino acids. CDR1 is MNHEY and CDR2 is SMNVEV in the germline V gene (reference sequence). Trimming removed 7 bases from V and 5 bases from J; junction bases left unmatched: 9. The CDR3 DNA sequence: TGTGCCAGCACCCCAGGACAGGGGCGGGATAATTCACCCCTCCACTTT. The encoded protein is CASTPGQGRDNSPLHF.

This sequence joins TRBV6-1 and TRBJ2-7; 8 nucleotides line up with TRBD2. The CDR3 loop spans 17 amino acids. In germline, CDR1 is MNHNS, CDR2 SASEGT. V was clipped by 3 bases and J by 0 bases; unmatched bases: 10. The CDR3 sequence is CASSDFTSGRYSYEQYV. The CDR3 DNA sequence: TGTGCCAGCAGTGATTTCACTAGCGGTAGATACTCCTACGAGCAGTACGTC.

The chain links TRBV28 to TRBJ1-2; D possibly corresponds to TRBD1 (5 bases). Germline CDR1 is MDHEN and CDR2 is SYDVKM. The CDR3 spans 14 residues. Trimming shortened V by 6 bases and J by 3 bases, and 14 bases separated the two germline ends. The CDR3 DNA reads TGTGCCAGCAGGTCGGGGGGAATTTACTATGGCTACACCTTC. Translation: CASRSGGIYYGYTF.

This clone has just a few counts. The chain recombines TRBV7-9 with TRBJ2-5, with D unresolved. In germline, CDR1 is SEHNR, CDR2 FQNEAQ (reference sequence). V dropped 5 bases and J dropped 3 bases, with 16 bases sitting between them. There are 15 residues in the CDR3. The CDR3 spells CASSPALSPKETQYF. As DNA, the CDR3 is TGTGCCAGCAGCCCAGCGCTGAGCCCCAAAGAGACCCAGTACTTC.

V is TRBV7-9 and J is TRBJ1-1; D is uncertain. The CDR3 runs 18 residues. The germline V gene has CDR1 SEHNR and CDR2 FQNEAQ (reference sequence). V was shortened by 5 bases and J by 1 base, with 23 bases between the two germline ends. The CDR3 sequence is CASSPQTFQDAGNTEAFF. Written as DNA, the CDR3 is TGTGCCAGCAGCCCACAGACCTTCCAAGACGCGGGGAACACTGAAGCTTTCTTT.